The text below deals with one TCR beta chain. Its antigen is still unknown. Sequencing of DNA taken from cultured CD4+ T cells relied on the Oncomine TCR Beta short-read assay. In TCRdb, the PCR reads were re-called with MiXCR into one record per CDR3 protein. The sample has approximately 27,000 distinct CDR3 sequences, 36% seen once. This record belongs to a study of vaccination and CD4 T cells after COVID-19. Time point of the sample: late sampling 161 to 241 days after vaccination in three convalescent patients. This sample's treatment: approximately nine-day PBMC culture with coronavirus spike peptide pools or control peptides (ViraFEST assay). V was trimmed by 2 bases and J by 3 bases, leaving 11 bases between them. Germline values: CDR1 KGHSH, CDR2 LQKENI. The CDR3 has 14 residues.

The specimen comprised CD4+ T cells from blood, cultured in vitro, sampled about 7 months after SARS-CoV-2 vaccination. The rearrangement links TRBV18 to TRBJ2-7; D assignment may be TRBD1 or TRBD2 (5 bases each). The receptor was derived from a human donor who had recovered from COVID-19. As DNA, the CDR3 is TGTGCCAGCTCACCAGGGACGGACTTCTACGAGCAGTACTTC. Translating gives CASSPGTDFYEQYF. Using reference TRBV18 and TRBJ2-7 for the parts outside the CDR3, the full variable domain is NAGVMQNPRHLVRRRGQEARLRCSPMKGHSHVYWYRQLPEEGLKFMVYLQKENIIDESGMPKERFSAEFPKEGPSILRIQQVVRGDSAAYFCASSPGTDFYEQYFGPGTRLTVT.